The 30 T cell receptor beta chains given below trace back to one sample, sequenced in a study of response to subunit inactivated influenza vaccine. TCRdb reprocessed the RT-PCR reads via MiXCR and lists one record per CDR3 protein. This table holds under 550,000 distinct CDR3 sequences, approximately 7.6% found once. The source material was PBMCs from blood, sampled 23 to 25 months after vaccination. These receptors all stem from a man aged 50 to 69 who received an inactivated influenza vaccine.

This clonotype has ten or more counts. V and J are TRBV20-1 and TRBJ2-7, with D possibly being TRBD2 (5 bases). The CDR3 length is 13 residues. From germline, CDR1 is DFQATT and CDR2 SNEGSKA (reference sequence). The V gene lost 2 bases and the J gene lost 2 bases, with 10 bases spanning the gap. The CDR3 sequence is CSARRRAAYEQYF. CDR3 DNA: TGCAGTGCTAGAAGGCGGGCTGCCTACGAGCAGTACTTC.

This clonotype was observed many times. The chain recombines TRBV6-1 with TRBJ2-2; D uncertain. This CDR3 region has 14 residues. CDR1 and CDR2 from the germline V gene are MNHNS and SASEGT. Trimming took off 5 bases at V and 6 bases at J, with 13 bases between the two ends. CDR3 residues: CASSKRAYAGELFF. DNA for the CDR3: TGTGCCAGCAGTAAAAGGGCGTATGCCGGGGAGCTGTTTTTT.

V usage is TRBV15 and J usage is TRBJ1-4, with D possibly matching TRBD1 (5 bases). With 3 bases removed from V and 0 bases from J, the gap between germline ends came to 14 bases. The CDR3 has 17 amino acids. Germline lookup yields CDR1 LNHNV and CDR2 YYDKDF (reference sequence). DNA of the CDR3: TGTGCCACCAGCAGGAAGACGGGACCGGCAACTAATGAAAAACTGTTTTTT. Its protein is CATSRKTGPATNEKLFF.

This chain uses TRBV6-2 or TRBV6-3 with TRBJ1-5; the D gene is possibly TRBD1 (6 bases). The CDR3 consists of 19 residues. V was shortened by 2 bases and J by 0 bases, with 20 bases between the two germline ends. Germline V lookup: CDR1 MNHEY, CDR2 SVGEGT. The CDR3: CASSYAQGMAGYSNQPQHF. The CDR3 nucleotides are TGTGCCAGCAGTTACGCCCAGGGGATGGCGGGGTATAGCAATCAGCCCCAGCATTTT.

This chain connects TRBV6-5 to TRBJ2-1, with 10 bases matching TRBD1. Unmatched junction bases numbered 6, after V lost 1 base and J lost 6 bases. Germline V gene lookup returns CDR1 MNHEY and CDR2 SVGAGI. There are 16 residues in the CDR3. The CDR3 bases are TGTGCCAGCAGTTACTTGGGACAGGGGCGGTCCAATGAGCAGTTCTTC. Translation gives CASSYLGQGRSNEQFF.

In this sample, this clonotype turned up a few times. V usage is TRBV20-1 and J usage is TRBJ1-3; D is uncertain. Germline values: CDR1 DFQATT, CDR2 SNEGSKA (reference sequence). This CDR3 is built from 17 residues. The V end was cut by 0 bases, the J end by 0 bases, with 15 bases between. As DNA, the CDR3 is TGCAGTGCTAGAGATCGGAAAGAACTAAGCTCTGGAAACACCATATATTTT. Translating it yields CSARDRKELSSGNTIYF.

This clonotype showed up just a few times. The V and J genes are TRBV27 and TRBJ2-3; D might be TRBD2 (5 bases). The ends were cut back, 6 bases at V and 2 bases at J, with 21 bases in the middle. The CDR3 consists of 17 residues. Looked up from germline, CDR1 is MNHEY and CDR2 is SMNVEV (reference sequence). Written as DNA, the CDR3 is TGTGCCAGCAGCCTTAGAGGGTCTACATCTTACACAGATACGCAGTATTTT. Residues: CASSLRGSTSYTDTQYF.

This clonotype was detected ten times or more. This chain joins TRBV11-1 and TRBJ2-5; D is possibly TRBD1 or TRBD2 (5 bases each). Trimming took 2 bases from V and 5 from J, leaving 12 bases between them. CDR1 is SGHAT, CDR2 FQDESV, per germline (reference sequence). This CDR3 region has 14 residues. DNA of the CDR3: TGTGCCAGCAGCTTAACAGGACTCACTGAGACCCAGTACTTC. This encodes CASSLTGLTETQYF.

This clonotype occurred many times. The chain carries TRBV3-1 and TRBJ2-7; TRBD2 agrees at 7 bases. Trimming cost V 4 bases and J 3 bases; bases outside gene matches: 12. This CDR3 spans 16 amino acids. CDR1 is LGHDT and CDR2 is YNNKEL in the germline V gene (reference sequence). CDR3 residues: CASSLSTGGSHYEQYF. The CDR3 DNA reads TGTGCCAGCAGCCTCTCTACGGGAGGTTCCCACTACGAGCAGTACTTC.

The V call is TRBV28, the J call TRBJ1-1; 7 nucleotides match TRBD1. The trim removed 5 bases at V and 11 bases at J, leaving 14 bases unmatched. The CDR3 is made up of 14 amino acids. Germline V gene sequence: CDR1 MDHEN, CDR2 SYDVKM. The CDR3 sequence is CASSNLDRVTWAFF. The CDR3 region has the DNA TGTGCCAGCAGTAACCTCGACAGGGTCACTTGGGCTTTCTTT.

The chain joins TRBV15 to TRBJ1-1; D call uncertain. Trimming cost V 6 bases and J 4 bases, with 18 bases left between them. Germline lookup yields CDR1 LNHNV and CDR2 YYDKDF (reference sequence). CDR3 length: 15 amino acids. The CDR3 sequence is CATRGMVGVGTEAFF. The CDR3 DNA is TGTGCCACCAGGGGGATGGTAGGCGTGGGCACTGAAGCTTTCTTT.

The chain recombines TRBV5-1 with TRBJ1-1; D is ambiguous. The CDR3 has 16 amino acids. V gave up 0 bases and J gave up 0 bases, with 12 bases separating them. Germline assignment: CDR1 SGHRS and CDR2 YFSETQ. CDR3 residues: CASSLGVRRMNTEAFF. CDR3 nucleotides: TGCGCCAGCAGCTTGGGGGTGAGACGGATGAACACTGAAGCTTTCTTT.

This clonotype occurred a few times. The V call is TRBV5-1, the J call TRBJ2-7; no clear D gene. The V end was cut by 2 bases, the J end by 4 bases, with 10 bases between. In germline, CDR1 is SGHRS, CDR2 YFSETQ. The CDR3 covers 13 residues. This CDR3 reads CASSLKDGYEQYF. CDR3 DNA: TGCGCCAGCAGCTTAAAGGACGGGTACGAGCAGTACTTC.

This clonotype occurred a few times. The chain joins TRBV20-1 to TRBJ2-5; TRBD1 or TRBD2 may be the D gene (5 bases each). Deletions cut 5 bases from V and 5 bases from J, with 15 bases between. CDR3 length: 13 residues. Germline V gene lookup returns CDR1 DFQATT and CDR2 SNEGSKA (reference sequence). The DNA for the CDR3 is TGCAGTGCTCGGGACGTCTGGAGGGAGACCCAGTACTTC. Residues: CSARDVWRETQYF.

This clonotype was found many times. The genes are TRBV4-2 and TRBJ1-5; D is unresolved. Looked up from germline, CDR1 is LGHNA and CDR2 is YNFKEQ. This CDR3 spans 13 amino acids. V was pared by 6 bases and J by 0 bases, with 6 bases between. The DNA for the CDR3 is TGTGCCAGCAGTCAATCTAGCAATCAGCCCCAGCATTTT. Its translation is CASSQSSNQPQHF.

This clonotype was observed many times. The CDR3 region is CASSASSIQPQHF. In DNA form, the CDR3 reads TGTGCCAGCAGTGCTTCCTCGATTCAGCCCCAGCATTTT. The V and J genes are TRBV27 and TRBJ1-5; D call uncertain. Trimming pared 5 bases from V and 6 bases from J, leaving 11 bases between. The CDR3 sequence is 13 residues long. Germline CDR1 and CDR2: MNHEY and SMNVEV (reference sequence).

This clonotype has ten or more counts. The chain uses TRBV18 and TRBJ2-2; 11 bases agree with TRBD2. This CDR3 contains 16 residues. The germline gives CDR1 KGHSH, CDR2 LQKENI. V dropped 2 bases and J dropped 6; count of bases not matched to a gene: 5. The chain's CDR3 is CASSPTSGSVSGELFF. The CDR3 nucleotides are TGTGCCAGCTCACCAACTAGCGGGAGTGTCTCCGGGGAGCTGTTTTTT.

This clonotype has a count of ten or more. CDR3 protein: CASSLGETSTVAFF. In nucleotides, the CDR3 is TGTGCCAGCAGTTTAGGGGAGACAAGCACAGTAGCTTTCTTT. The V and J genes are TRBV28 and TRBJ1-1; D remains unclear. This CDR3 spans 14 amino acids. Germline CDR1 MDHEN, CDR2 SYDVKM. The germline V and J ends were trimmed by 2 bases and 10 bases, with 17 bases remaining between them.

The chain combines TRBV4-3 with TRBJ2-1, with D possibly TRBD2 on 6 matching bases. V lost 1 base and J 2 bases, leaving 6 bases between the germline ends. The germline V gene has CDR1 LGHNA and CDR2 YSLEER. This CDR3 comprises 14 residues. CDR3 sequence (DNA): TGCGCCAGCAGCCAAGGACTAGCCTACAATGAGCAGTTCTTC. It encodes CASSQGLAYNEQFF.

The V and J genes are TRBV14 and TRBJ2-7; TRBD2 aligns across 12 bases. The V gene's germline CDR1 is SGHDN and CDR2 FVKESK. The CDR3 length is 16 residues. The junction had 9 bases not matched to a gene; V was cut back by 2 bases and J by 7 bases. The CDR3 DNA sequence: TGTGCCAGCAGCCAACGGACCCTGGGACTAGCGGGTGAGCAGTACTTC. It codes for CASSQRTLGLAGEQYF.

The chain joins TRBV12-3 or TRBV12-4 to TRBJ2-7; 7 bases match TRBD2. V trimming: 5 bases; J trimming: 1 base; junction bases outside the gene matches: 5. This CDR3 is built from 14 residues. As DNA, the CDR3 is TGTGCCAGCAGTCCCATGGGGGGGTCCTACGAGCAGTACTTC. Translated, it gives CASSPMGGSYEQYF.

This clonotype was seen many times. The chain couples TRBV25-1 to TRBJ1-1, with D possibly being TRBD1 (6 bases). Germline values: CDR1 MGHDK, CDR2 SYGVNS. The CDR3 extends over 13 amino acids. Trimming took 9 bases from V and 1 from J, leaving 12 bases between them. The CDR3 loop is CASYRDSNTEAFF. CDR3 nucleotide sequence: TGTGCCAGTTACAGGGATTCGAACACTGAAGCTTTCTTT.

The rearrangement uses TRBV28 and TRBJ1-1, with a possible D match to TRBD1 (6 bases). V lost 8 bases and J lost 1, with 26 bases in between. The CDR3 length is 18 residues. Germline CDR1 MDHEN, CDR2 SYDVKM. CDR3 region: CASGIWRDIRVRNTEAFF. Written as DNA, the CDR3 is TGTGCCAGCGGAATTTGGAGGGACATCAGAGTACGGAACACTGAAGCTTTCTTT.

The rearrangement uses TRBV5-1 and TRBJ2-3, with D perhaps being TRBD1 or TRBD2 (5 bases each). The CDR3 length is 17 residues. The germline gives CDR1 SGHRS, CDR2 YFSETQ. V was cut by 1 base and J by 4 bases, with 19 bases left in between. CDR3 in DNA: TGCGCCAGCAGCTTGTTGGGGACCTCAGGCCGAGCAGATACGCAGTATTTT. Encoded protein: CASSLLGTSGRADTQYF.

This clonotype was seen more than once but under ten times. The chain recombines TRBV7-8 with TRBJ2-1; D is possibly TRBD2 (5 bases). V was clipped by 3 bases and J by 1 base, with 13 bases between them. The CDR3 is 16 amino acids. Germline V gene sequence: CDR1 SGHVS, CDR2 FQNEAQ. Here the CDR3 DNA reads TGTGCCAGCAGCTTCCGGACTTCCCAATCCTACAATGAGCAGTTCTTC. The encoded protein is CASSFRTSQSYNEQFF. Complete variable domain (other parts from reference TRBV7-8 and TRBJ2-1): GAGVSQSPRYKVAKRGQDVALRCDPISGHVSLFWYQQALGQGPEFLTYFQNEAQLDKSGLPSDRFFAERPEGSVSTLKIQRTQQEDSAVYLCASSFRTSQSYNEQFFGPGTRLTVL.

V usage is TRBV6-1 and J usage is TRBJ1-2; D is unresolved. The germline gives CDR1 MNHNS, CDR2 SASEGT. Trimming pared 2 bases from V and 9 bases from J, leaving 22 bases between. The CDR3 loop spans 16 amino acids. The CDR3 region is CASSEWIASGRSSYTF. The CDR3 nucleotides are TGTGCCAGCAGTGAATGGATCGCCAGCGGACGCTCAAGCTACACCTTC.

At least ten counts were recorded for this clonotype. The chain combines TRBV21-1 with TRBJ1-5; TRBD1, the D gene given by the table, was not confirmed from the DNA. TRBV21-1 corresponds to a pseudogene. The CDR3 extends over 17 amino acids. CDR3 bases: TGTGCCAGCAGCAAAGTTTATGGGCAGGGGTCGGGCCAGCCCCAGCATTTT. This codes for CASSKVYGQGSGQPQHF.

This clonotype was seen a few times. This chain connects TRBV11-2 to TRBJ2-1, with a possible D match to TRBD2 (6 bases). The CDR3 has 15 residues. V lost 0 bases, J lost 7 bases, and 13 bases lay in between. CDR1 is SGHAT, CDR2 FQNNGV, per germline. The CDR3 DNA follows: TGTGCCAGCAGCTTAGATCACAACAGCGGGAATGAGCAGTTCTTC. As protein: CASSLDHNSGNEQFF.

J is TRBJ2-5 and V is TRBV7-3; 8 bases line up with TRBD2. The length of the CDR3 is 15 residues. CDR1 SGHTA and CDR2 FQGTGA come from the germline V gene. V lost 4 bases, J lost 10 bases, and 14 bases stayed unmatched. CDR3 bases: TGTGCCAGCAGCTCTGGACATTCAGCGGGAGAGGTCCAGTACTTC. Translation gives CASSSGHSAGEVQYF.

This clonotype has at least ten counts. The genes are TRBV6-2 or TRBV6-3 and TRBJ1-1; tentative D call: TRBD1 (5 bases). Trimming shortened V by 2 bases and J by 2 bases, and 12 bases separated the two germline ends. Germline lookup yields CDR1 MNHEY and CDR2 SVGEGT. This CDR3 has 15 residues. The CDR3 loop is CASSYGGGANTEAFF. For the CDR3, the DNA is TGTGCCAGCAGTTACGGTGGGGGAGCAAACACTGAAGCTTTCTTT.